The TCR beta chain under discussion was sequenced for a study of siplizumab effects on memory and regulatory T cells. Study-level points and caveats: Naive T cells appeared more diverse than memory cells and seemed to be major alloresponse contributors. Sequences below about 10^-5 frequency were poorly captured, limiting mapping of alloreactive clones.

Generated by immunoSEQ multiplex PCR, the TCRdb table keeps only in-frame clones and is missing some. Of about 56,000 clones listed, around 97% are singletons. On this clone itself: Antigen: not known.

V dropped 11 bases and J dropped 0 bases, with 11 bases sitting between them. CDR1 and CDR2 from the germline V gene are SGHVS and FQNEAQ. This CDR3 is built from 13 residues. Unstimulated naive, memory, effector memory and TEMRA subsets were subjected to sequencing in three donor pairs. This clonotype was sampled from a human donor in good health. Sequenced input: naive CD8+ T cells sorted from blood. The chain uses TRBV7-8 and TRBJ2-1; perhaps TRBD2 as D (6 bases). CDR3 DNA sequence: TGTGCCGGAGGGAGTCCCTCCTACAATGAGCAGTTCTTC. Its protein product is CAGGSPSYNEQFF.